The rows below give T cell receptor beta chains drawn from one sample of a study of blood T cell repertoires in COVID-19. The protocol was immunoSEQ multiplex PCR, while the TCRdb copy is restricted to in-frame clones and leaves out a portion. The sample comprises roughly 250,000 clones, approximately 87% of which are singletons, and approximately 12% rests with the top ten. Material: peripheral blood. Every receptor here comes from a woman between 25 and 40 years old with COVID-19, enrolled during active disease. Both conserved end residues are part of each CDR3. D genes are given only for firm matches. Clone size is stated in some rows and not others, as once, few, many or a class when expanded.

TRBJ1-2 NA TRBV28 NA CASTPAGKANYGYTF TGTGCCAGCACCCCCGCGGGAAAAGCTAACTATGGCTACACCTTC
TRBJ2-7 TRBD1 TRBV6-1 NA CASSERGQEQYF TGTGCCAGCAGTGAAAGGGGGCAAGAGCAGTACTTC
TRBJ2-7 NA TRBV28 NA CASSWTGNLAYEQYF TGTGCCAGCAGTTGGACCGGGAACCTCGCCTACGAGCAGTACTTC
TRBJ2-2 NA TRBV24-1 NA CATSDPGGWGTGELFF TGTGCCACCAGTGACCCGGGGGGCTGGGGGACCGGGGAGCTGTTTTTT
TRBJ2-6 NA TRBV11-2 NA CASSRTRGANVLTF TGTGCCAGCAGCCGAACACGTGGGGCCAACGTCCTGACTTTC
TRBJ1-6 NA TRBV28 NA CASSFGMGGSYNSPLHF TGTGCCAGCAGTTTTGGGATGGGGGGGTCCTATAATTCACCCCTCCACTTT
TRBJ2-1 TRBD2 TRBV10-3 NA CAISVRGSGNEQFF TGTGCCATCAGTGTGCGGGGGTCTGGGAATGAGCAGTTCTTC
TRBJ2-5 NA TRBV5-1 NA CASTPDTAQETQYF TGCGCCAGCACCCCCGACACAGCCCAAGAGACCCAGTACTTC
TRBJ2-3 TRBD2 TRBV7-8 NA CASLGLAGDTQYF TGTGCCAGCCTGGGACTAGCAGGAGATACGCAGTATTTT
TRBJ2-7 NA TRBV27 NA CASTQSGFSIPGAYEQYF TGTGCCAGCACCCAAAGTGGATTTTCGATACCCGGAGCGTACGAGCAGTACTTC
TRBJ2-2 NA TRBV18 few CASSPTARGGSTGELFF TGTGCCAGCTCACCAACCGCGAGGGGAGGCAGCACCGGGGAGCTGTTTTTT
TRBJ2-1 NA TRBV7-9 NA CASTRGSGYNEQFF TGTGCCAGTACCCGGGGATCTGGCTACAATGAGCAGTTCTTC
TRBJ1-2 TRBD1 TRBV9 NA CASSSGQGVSLYGYTF TGTGCCAGCAGCTCAGGACAGGGGGTATCTCTCTATGGCTACACCTTC
TRBJ1-1 NA TRBV5-1 NA CASSLERLNTEAFF TGCGCCAGCAGCTTGGAGCGGCTGAACACTGAAGCTTTCTTT
TRBJ2-7 TRBD2 TRBV6-1 NA CASSEGMSGGSSYEQYF TGTGCCAGCAGTGAAGGAATGTCCGGGGGGTCTTCCTACGAGCAGTACTTC
TRBJ1-6 TRBD1 TRBV28 NA CASRTGGINSPLHF TGTGCCAGCAGGACAGGGGGCATTAATTCACCCCTCCACTTT
TRBJ1-1 TRBD1 TRBV6-5 NA CASSLQGDTEAFF TGTGCCAGCAGTCTTCAGGGGGACACTGAAGCTTTCTTT
TRBJ2-5 TRBD2 TRBV6-2/TRBV6-3 NA CASSVAGGSETQYF TGTGCCAGCAGTGTAGCGGGGGGGAGTGAGACCCAGTACTTC
TRBJ2-1 TRBD1 TRBV10-3 NA CAISWDRGWDEQFF TGTGCCATCAGTTGGGACAGGGGGTGGGATGAGCAGTTCTTC
TRBJ2-2 TRBD2 TRBV19 NA CASLASGGDNTGELFF TGTGCCAGTTTGGCTAGCGGGGGGGACAACACCGGGGAGCTGTTTTTT
TRBJ2-7 NA TRBV15 NA CATSRGRGMSSYEQYF TGTGCCACCAGCAGAGGTAGGGGGATGAGCTCCTACGAGCAGTACTTC
TRBJ2-5 TRBD2 TRBV5-4 once CASRKRGSGETQYF TGTGCCAGCAGAAAGCGGGGCTCGGGAGAGACCCAGTACTTC
TRBJ2-3 NA TRBV12-3/TRBV12-4 NA CASSADLTQYF TGTGCCAGCAGTGCGGACTTGACGCAGTATTTT
TRBJ2-2 TRBD2 TRBV2 few CASSERRLAGALTGELFF TGTGCCAGCAGTGAACGTCGACTAGCGGGGGCCCTCACCGGGGAGCTGTTTTTT
TRBJ2-3 NA TRBV2 NA CASSSVRDTQYF TGTGCCAGCAGTTCCGTCCGGGATACGCAGTATTTT
TRBJ2-2 NA TRBV14 NA CASSQDRGLTVRRELFF TGTGCCAGCAGCCAAGATAGGGGGTTGACAGTCCGAAGGGAGCTGTTTTTT
TRBJ2-7 NA TRBV27 NA CASSWIRGGPYEQYF TGTGCCAGCAGCTGGATTAGGGGGGGCCCCTACGAGCAGTACTTC